This T cell receptor (beta chain) stems from a study of blood T cell repertoires in COVID-19. Background on the study: The United States, Italy and Spain were the sources of the acute and convalescent COVID-19 samples. PBMCs, B-cell-depleted T cells, or T cells were the source of the cDNA or gDNA that made up the material.

In the original workflow: Amplification of reference gene primers provided the estimated nucleated cell counts. Sequenced by immunoSEQ multiplex PCR; TCRdb stores in-frame clones only, minus some. From that table come the V and J calls and clone size; the DNA was used to work out D and trimming. The sample includes roughly 100,000 clones, about 91% seen only once; the top ten take around 5.8%. Germline-derived CDR1 and CDR2 are SGHVS and FNYEAQ. V lost 2 bases, J lost 2 bases, and 6 bases lay in between. CDR3 length: 13 amino acids. The V gene is TRBV7-6, the J gene TRBJ1-1; D gene uncertain. This TCR was recovered from a human donor in a cohort sampled during active COVID-19. Specimen: peripheral blood. The CDR3 nucleotides read TGTGCCAGCAGCTTAAACGGTAACACTGAAGCTTTCTTT. Translating gives CASSLNGNTEAFF. The variable domain in full, completed from reference TRBV7-6 and TRBJ1-1, reads GAGVSQSPRYKVTKRGQDVALRCDPISGHVSLYWYRQALGQGPEFLTYFNYEAQQDKSGLPNDRFSAERPEGSISTLTIQRTEQRDSAMYRCASSLNGNTEAFFGQGTRLTVV.